This T cell receptor (beta chain) appears in the sequencing data of a study of control samples from healthy donors and cancer patients. The sample holds one count of this clone. Profiling relied on immunoSEQ multiplex PCR, and the TCRdb table lists in-frame clones only, not all of them. The sample shows 140,000 or so clones, roughly 94% of them seen only once. The germline V and J ends were trimmed by 6 bases and 2 bases, with 11 bases remaining between them. This CDR3 spans 13 amino acids. The chain combines TRBV12-3 or TRBV12-4 with TRBJ2-7; possibly TRBD1 for D (6 bases). This TCR was sampled from a man aged 55-75 years with colorectal cancer. The source material was PBMCs. CDR3 DNA sequence: TGTGCCAGCAGCCAAGGACAGCCCTACGAGCAGTACTTC. Encoded protein: CASSQGQPYEQYF.